This T cell receptor beta chain was profiled in a study of OX40 agonist ivuxolimab in advanced cancers. Study-level information: Patients in the trial were receiving intravenous ivuxolimab every 2 weeks, at doses of 0.01 to 10 mg/kg. Patients achieving partial responses numbered three: one hepatocellular carcinoma case and two cutaneous melanoma cases. General study points: Clonal expansion was seen in CD4+ and CD8+ blood T cells by week 6 at 0.1 to 3.0 mg/kg. In the 0.1-3.0 mg/kg groups, partial responders showed among the lowest expansion.

Details on this clone: Its antigen remains unknown.

Assay used: immunoSEQ multiplex PCR; TCRdb lists only in-frame clones, some missing. The sample carries about 80,000 clones, 65% to 90% recorded once. The sample was CD4+ or CD8+ T cells sorted from blood, taken in a trial of the OX40 agonist ivuxolimab. The clonotype was recovered from an adult with an advanced solid tumor such as melanoma, head and neck, liver or kidney cancer.

This CDR3 is CASSLIPGELFF. CDR3 nucleotides: TGTGCCAGCAGCTTAATCCCCGGGGAGCTGTTTTTT. This chain joins TRBV7-9 and TRBJ2-2; D is unclear. From germline, CDR1 is SEHNR and CDR2 FQNEAQ (reference sequence). The germline V and J ends were trimmed by 2 bases and 6 bases, with 4 bases remaining between them. This CDR3 has 12 residues.